Below, 11 T cell receptor beta chains from the same sample are listed, as sequenced in a study of identical twins. Using its own MiXCR run on the 5' RACE reads, TCRdb lists one record per CDR3 protein. Of 420,000 or so distinct CDR3 sequences in the sample, about a fifth were seen once. The sequenced sample consisted of naive T cells sorted from blood. These TCRs come from a man over 45 in good health.

This clonotype was seen repeatedly, ten times or more. An end of the junction differs from the germline gene, which may be a read error. The chain is built from TRBV10-3 and TRBJ2-7; D not resolved. This CDR3 comprises 8 residues. Germline assignment: CDR1 ENHRY and CDR2 SYGVKD. The CDR3 region has the DNA TGTGCCATCACTGAGCAGTACTTC. As protein: CAITEQYF.

CDR3 bases: TGTGCCAGCAGCTTAGCAACGGGACAGGGCCCAGAGACCCAGTACTTC. The encoded protein is CASSLATGQGPETQYF. The rearrangement links TRBV7-8 to TRBJ2-5; 9 positions match TRBD1. The CDR3 length is 16 residues. Per the germline V gene, CDR1 is SGHVS and CDR2 is FQNEAQ. V gave up 0 bases and J gave up 4 bases; unmatched junction bases: 6.

This clonotype occurred many times. V gene TRBV11-2 combines with J gene TRBJ2-4; D may be TRBD1 (8 bases). This CDR3 region has 12 residues. V was clipped by 10 bases and J by 13 bases, with 20 bases between them. Germline V gene sequence: CDR1 SGHAT, CDR2 FQNNGV. DNA for the CDR3: TGTGCCACCAGGGGGCCTAGCGGTCTCCAGTACTTC. Translation: CATRGPSGLQYF.

The sample holds a few counts of this clonotype. The chain recombines TRBV12-3 or TRBV12-4 with TRBJ2-1; 7 bases are shared with TRBD2. The junction had 17 bases not matched to a gene; V was cut back by 10 bases and J by 2 bases. This CDR3 is 17 amino acids long. The CDR3 loop reads CAIRNPRGRAPYNEQFF. The DNA for the CDR3 is TGTGCCATCAGAAACCCTCGTGGGAGGGCCCCCTACAATGAGCAGTTCTTC.

V and J are TRBV5-1 and TRBJ1-1, with D possibly TRBD1 on 6 matching bases. The V end lost 2 bases, the J end lost 3 bases, and 11 bases lay between the germline ends. Germline assignment: CDR1 SGHRS and CDR2 YFSETQ. The CDR3 is 14 residues long. The CDR3 DNA follows: TGCGCCAGCAGCTTAACAGGGAAGGACACTGAAGCTTTCTTT. Protein product: CASSLTGKDTEAFF.

This rearrangement joins TRBV7-2 to TRBJ2-1, with 7 bases aligning to TRBD2. V lost 5 bases, J lost 10 bases, and 8 bases stayed unmatched. CDR3 length: 13 residues. Germline loops: CDR1 SGHTA, CDR2 FQGNSA. The CDR3: CASSPGLPVEQFF. Written as DNA, the CDR3 is TGTGCCAGCAGCCCGGGACTACCCGTAGAGCAGTTCTTC.

The chain recombines TRBV10-3 with TRBJ2-1; weak D call: TRBD1 (6 bases). The CDR3 has 15 amino acids. Germline lookup yields CDR1 ENHRY and CDR2 SYGVKD. V lost 3 bases and J lost 2, with 11 bases in between. The CDR3 reads CAISDSDRTYNEQFF. Here the CDR3 DNA reads TGTGCCATCAGTGACTCTGACAGGACCTACAATGAGCAGTTCTTC.

This clonotype was detected a few times. The V call is TRBV5-1, the J call TRBJ2-2, with 7 positions matching TRBD1. From germline, CDR1 is SGHRS and CDR2 YFSETQ. The trim removed 2 bases at V and 6 bases at J, leaving 10 bases unmatched. The CDR3 spans 16 residues. CDR3 protein: CASSFLDRASAGELFF. CDR3 nucleotides: TGCGCCAGCAGCTTCCTCGACAGGGCGTCGGCCGGGGAGCTGTTTTTT.

In its sample, this clonotype was seen many times. The chain couples TRBV5-1 to TRBJ2-3, with 7 bases lining up with TRBD1. V shed 4 bases and J 2 bases; nucleotides not matched to a gene: 4. Looked up from germline, CDR1 is SGHRS and CDR2 is YFSETQ. This CDR3 is 14 amino acids long. The CDR3 DNA sequence: TGCGCCAGCAGCACGGGACAGAACACAGATACGCAGTATTTT. It specifies CASSTGQNTDTQYF.

The chain uses TRBV28 and TRBJ2-1; the D gene could be TRBD1 or TRBD2 (6 bases each). V lost 5 bases and J 0 bases, leaving 11 bases between the germline ends. Germline CDR1 MDHEN, CDR2 SYDVKM. This CDR3 spans 15 amino acids. In DNA form, the CDR3 reads TGTGCCAGCAGTCGACCGGGGGCCTCCTACAATGAGCAGTTCTTC. The encoded protein is CASSRPGASYNEQFF.

This chain uses TRBV6-2 or TRBV6-3 with TRBJ2-7, with 9 bases aligning to TRBD1. The CDR3 runs to 14 residues. The germline V gene has CDR1 MNHEY and CDR2 SVGEGT. Unmatched junction bases numbered 8, after V lost 5 bases and J lost 6 bases. The chain's CDR3 is CASSKDRGKVEQYF. The CDR3 nucleotides are TGTGCCAGCAGTAAGGACAGGGGTAAGGTCGAGCAGTACTTC.